This T cell receptor (beta chain) originates from a study of T cells in Graves' hyperthyroidism and ophthalmopathy. Turning to the study itself: Peripheral blood was taken when the disease was first diagnosed, before any treatment began. Study-level results: In blood, most of the thyroid clonotypes expanded above 0.001 were also present. Median prediction lead before ophthalmopathy onset was 6 to 8 months with the model.

The CDR3 sequence is 14 residues long. V was pared by 6 bases and J by 2 bases, with 14 bases between. This clonotype was detected many times. The antigen is not known. TCR beta CDR3 sequences were amplified from RNA transcripts. Carried out on the TCR CDR3, a first-round RT-PCR used the HTBI primer set. A single record per CDR3 protein comes from TCRdb applying MiXCR to the multiplex PCR reads. In the table there are about 520,000 distinct CDR3 sequences, roughly a quarter of which are singletons. PBMCs stemmed from more than 7.5 ml fresh peripheral blood. The chain couples TRBV12-3 or TRBV12-4 to TRBJ2-7; D call uncertain. The sequenced material came from blood. This clonotype originated in a woman in her 30s with Graves' ophthalmopathy. The DNA for the CDR3 is TGTGCCAGCAGCCATAACCAGTTAACCTACGAGCAGTACTTC. It yields the protein CASSHNQLTYEQYF.